These 4 T cell receptor beta chains were sequenced from one sample in a study of identical twins (dated by TCRdb to 2016 to 2017). Libraries were constructed by 5' RACE. Sequenced using an Illumina HiSeq 2000. TCRdb handled the public reads itself, with Q25 trimming in fastp and clone calling in MiXCR, and kept productive beta chains. Entries that share a CDR3 protein sequence are merged under the most common genes and DNA. Counted in this sample were approximately 1.8 million distinct CDR3 sequences; around a third of them appeared once. Of the sample, around 0.25% is held by the ten largest clones. The sequenced material came from cord blood. These TCRs come from a newborn girl in good health.

The chain uses TRBV2 and TRBJ1-5; unclear D gene. V lost 7 bases to trimming and J lost 0 bases, with 7 bases between them. CDR1 is SNHLY and CDR2 is FYNNEI in the germline V gene. CDR3 length: 13 residues. CDR3 sequence (DNA): TGTGCCAGCATGAGTGATAGCAATCAGCCCCAGCATTTT. The encoded protein is CASMSDSNQPQHF. Full variable domain (remainder filled in from reference TRBV2 and TRBJ1-5): EPEVTQTPSHQVTQMGQEVILRCVPISNHLYFYWYRQILGQKVEFLVSFYNNEISEKSEIFDDQFSVERPDGSNFTLKIRSTKLEDSAMYFCASMSDSNQPQHFGDGTRLSIL.

The chain carries TRBV5-1 and TRBJ2-1; 13 bases line up with TRBD2. This CDR3 comprises 15 residues. J was trimmed by 14 bases and V by 2 bases; bases with no gene match: 10. CDR1 is SGHRS, CDR2 YFSETQ, per germline. CDR3 DNA sequence: TGCGCCAGCAGCTTCGGACTAGCGGGGGATAAGAGCAAGTTCTTC. The encoded protein is CASSFGLAGDKSKFF.

This chain joins TRBV10-1 and TRBJ1-2; 8 nucleotides match TRBD1. There are 13 residues in the CDR3. With V trimmed by 0 bases and J by 8 bases, 2 bases remained unmatched. Germline CDR1 reads WNHNN; CDR2 reads SYGVQD (reference sequence). The CDR3 region has the DNA TGCGCCAGCAGTGAGTCGAGGACAGGGGGCTACACCTTC. It yields the protein CASSESRTGGYTF.

This clonotype has more than one count but fewer than ten. This rearrangement joins TRBV28 to TRBJ2-1; no definite D call. CDR1 MDHEN and CDR2 SYDVKM come from the germline V gene. CDR3 size: 12 residues. CDR3 sequence reads: CTIRSSYNEQFF. The CDR3 DNA is TGTACCATACGGAGCTCCTACAATGAGCAGTTCTTC.